A single T cell receptor beta chain is shown here with its context. This specimen includes other DNA sequences encoding the same CDR3. This CDR3 is 12 amino acids long. V was cut by 0 bases and J by 6 bases, with 4 bases left in between. Germline CDR1 is SGHNT and CDR2 is YYREEE (reference sequence). The data derive from a study of blood T cell repertoires in COVID-19. Under the authors' procedure: Amplifying reference gene primers gave estimates of nucleated cell counts. TCRdb keeps only in-frame clones here, not all; method: immunoSEQ multiplex PCR. Clonal size and the V and J genes are those of that table, whereas D and trimming came from the DNA. The sample includes roughly 190,000 clones, 87% of them seen just once.

The gene calls are TRBV5-4 and TRBJ2-1; D is uncertain. This clonotype was sampled from a man in his 60s with active or convalescent COVID-19. Input material: peripheral blood. CDR3 nucleotides: TGTGCCAGCAGCTTGGACACCAATGAGCAGTTCTTC. It translates to CASSLDTNEQFF. The full variable domain, completed using reference TRBV5-4 and TRBJ2-1, is ETGVTQSPTHLIKTRGQQVTLRCSSQSGHNTVSWYQQALGQGPQFIFQYYREEENGRGNFPPRFSGLQFPNYSSELNVNALELDDSALYLCASSLDTNEQFFGPGTRLTVL.